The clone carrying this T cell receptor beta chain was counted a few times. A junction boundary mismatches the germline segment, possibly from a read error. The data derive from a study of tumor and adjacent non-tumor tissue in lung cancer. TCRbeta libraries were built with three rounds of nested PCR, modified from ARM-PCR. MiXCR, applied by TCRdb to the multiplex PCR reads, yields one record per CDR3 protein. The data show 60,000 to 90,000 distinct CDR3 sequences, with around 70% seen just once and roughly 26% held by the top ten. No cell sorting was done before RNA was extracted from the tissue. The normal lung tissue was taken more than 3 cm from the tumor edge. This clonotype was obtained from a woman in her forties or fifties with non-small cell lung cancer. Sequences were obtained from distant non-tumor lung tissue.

CDR3 sequence: CANSLLAQYNEQFF. DNA of the CDR3: TGTGCCAACAGCTTACTAGCCCAATACAATGAACAGTTCTTC. The J gene is TRBJ2-1, the V gene TRBV11-2; a weak D match, TRBD2 (6 bases). The CDR3 runs to 14 residues. The V gene's germline CDR1 is SGHAT and CDR2 FQNNGV.